Listed below are T cell receptor beta chains from one sample, sequenced in a study of monozygotic twins with inflammatory bowel disease. TCRdb re-called the 5' RACE reads, yielding one record per CDR3 amino acid sequence without DNA. With about 210,000 distinct CDR3 sequences in the sample, the ten largest clones hold roughly 7.7%. The sequenced material came from blood. Receptors were obtained from a human donor with ulcerative colitis or Crohn's disease, or a healthy co-twin of an affected twin (not recorded which). CDR3s include the opening cysteine and the closing phenylalanine or tryptophan.

V gene	J gene	CDR3 protein
TRBV19	TRBJ1-4	CASSVPGMTLRSETKLFF
TRBV15	TRBJ2-3	CATSTPSGGTDTQYF
TRBV2	TRBJ1-4	CASGRGGHEKLFF
TRBV10-2	TRBJ2-7	CASRAPGQGAGEQYF
TRBV2	TRBJ1-5	CASSVSQGGYQPQHF
TRBV27	TRBJ1-2	CASSLSGRGSGYTF
TRBV5-1	TRBJ2-2	CASSRSLDRVDGELFF
TRBV7-9	TRBJ2-5	CASSWQRTVEWGETQYF
TRBV18	TRBJ2-4	CASSPGRDRHIQYF
TRBV12-3/TRBV12-4	TRBJ1-2	CASSLDFRGNGYTF
TRBV29-1	TRBJ2-5	CSVEGDTETQYF
TRBV28	TRBJ2-7	CASSPGAGDTYEQYF
TRBV7-2	TRBJ2-1	CASRLSTEQFF
TRBV12-3/TRBV12-4	TRBJ2-5	CASSPRQKQETQYF
TRBV19	TRBJ2-1	CASTVGGSYNEQFF
TRBV5-5	TRBJ2-7	CASSLSGLSSYEQYF
TRBV5-1	TRBJ1-1	CASSVQVANTEAFF